The 21 T cell receptor beta chains below all came from one sample that was sequenced in a study of OX40 agonist ivuxolimab in advanced cancers. TCRdb keeps only in-frame clones here, not all; method: immunoSEQ multiplex PCR. The sample holds some 94,000 clones, about 90% seen once. Sequenced material: CD4+ or CD8+ T cells sorted from blood, taken in a trial of the OX40 agonist ivuxolimab. The receptors here all came from an adult with an advanced solid tumor such as melanoma, head and neck, liver or kidney cancer.

CDR3: CASSLEVAGPYEQYF. The CDR3, as DNA: TGTGCCAGCAGCTTAGAGGTAGCGGGGCCCTACGAGCAGTACTTC. J is TRBJ2-7 and V is TRBV11-2; 8 bases align to TRBD2. V was clipped by 0 bases and J by 2 bases; unmatched bases: 3. The germline gives CDR1 SGHAT, CDR2 FQNNGV. This CDR3 is built from 15 residues. The full variable domain, rest sourced from reference TRBV11-2 and TRBJ2-7, is EAGVAQSPRYKIIEKRQSVAFWCNPISGHATLYWYQQILGQGPKLLIQFQNNGVVDDSQLPKDRFSAERLKGVDSTLKIQPAKLEDSAVYLCASSLEVAGPYEQYFGPGTRLTVT.

V usage is TRBV7-3 and J usage is TRBJ2-1; TRBD2 matches at 9 bases. With 0 bases clipped from V and 7 bases from J, the junction kept 10 bases outside the gene matches. This CDR3 comprises 17 residues. From germline, CDR1 is SGHTA and CDR2 FQGTGA. CDR3 protein: CASSLTFGAGGKNEQFF. DNA for the CDR3: TGTGCCAGCAGCTTAACGTTTGGGGCGGGAGGGAAGAATGAGCAGTTCTTC.

V gene TRBV5-8 combines with J gene TRBJ1-3, with no clear D. CDR1 and CDR2 from the germline V gene are SGHTS and YDEGEE. This CDR3 contains 15 residues. The V gene lost 1 base and the J gene lost 0 bases, with 8 bases spanning the gap. The CDR3 DNA reads as TGTGCCAGCAGCTTGCACATAGTCTCTGGAAACACCATATATTTT. Amino acid sequence: CASSLHIVSGNTIYF.

The chain couples TRBV2 to TRBJ2-7; D is tentatively TRBD1 or TRBD2 (6 bases each). V lost 5 bases and J 3 bases, leaving 14 bases between the germline ends. CDR1 is SNHLY and CDR2 is FYNNEI in the germline V gene. The CDR3 covers 14 residues. CDR3 residues: CASSSIADSYEQYF. The DNA for the CDR3 is TGTGCCAGCAGTTCAATAGCGGACAGCTACGAGCAGTACTTC.

This sequence joins TRBV4-1 and TRBJ2-3; 8 positions match TRBD2. J lost 6 bases, V lost 0 bases, and 20 bases had no gene match. The CDR3 runs to 20 residues. Per germline, CDR1 MGHRA and CDR2 YSYEKL. Here the CDR3 reads CASSQEAKGVAGIGVDTQYF. Here the CDR3 DNA reads TGCGCCAGCAGCCAAGAAGCTAAGGGAGTAGCGGGAATAGGGGTGGATACGCAGTATTTT.

The chain combines TRBV6-6 with TRBJ1-1; maybe TRBD1 (6 bases). The V gene's germline CDR1 is MNHNY and CDR2 SVGAGI (reference sequence). Trimming removed 8 bases from V and 4 bases from J, with 23 bases in between. The CDR3 totals 16 residues. In DNA, the CDR3 is TGTGCCAGCCGCGCATTTACCGGGACAAGTCCCACTGAAGCTTTCTTT. Residues: CASRAFTGTSPTEAFF.

The rearrangement uses TRBV27 and TRBJ2-7, with TRBD2 matching over 11 bases. The junction had 3 bases not matched to a gene; V was cut back by 0 bases and J by 2 bases. Germline V CDR1 and CDR2: MNHEY, SMNVEV (reference sequence). The CDR3 is 16 amino acids. In nucleotides, the CDR3 is TGTGCCAGCAGTTTATCCCGACTAGCGGGGACCTACGAGCAGTACTTC. Its protein product is CASSLSRLAGTYEQYF.

The chain employs TRBV19 and TRBJ2-7; 11 nucleotides agree with TRBD2. The V gene end was trimmed by 3 bases and the J gene end by 4 bases; junction bases not matched to a gene: 5. The CDR3 is 15 residues long. CDR1 LNHDA and CDR2 SQIVND come from the germline V gene (reference sequence). The CDR3 DNA follows: TGTGCCAGTAGTATCCGGCTAGCGGGAGGTTACGAGCAGTACTTC. Encoded protein: CASSIRLAGGYEQYF. Drawing the rest from reference TRBV19 and TRBJ2-7, the complete variable domain is DGGITQSPKYLFRKEGQNVTLSCEQNLNHDAMYWYRQDPGQGLRLIYYSQIVNDFQKGDIAEGYSVSREKKESFPLTVTSAQKNPTAFYLCASSIRLAGGYEQYFGPGTRLTVT.

The chain recombines TRBV5-4 with TRBJ1-2; D is undetermined. Germline CDR1 is SGHNT and CDR2 is YYREEE (reference sequence). The CDR3 is 14 residues long. The germline V and J ends were trimmed by 4 bases and 4 bases, with 14 bases remaining between them. As DNA, the CDR3 is TGTGCCAGCAGCCCCCCGAGGCAGACCTATGGCTACACCTTC. Translating gives CASSPPRQTYGYTF.

The chain has TRBV19 and TRBJ1-5; 8 bases line up with TRBD1. Germline CDR1 is LNHDA and CDR2 is SQIVND (reference sequence). The V segment lost 11 bases and the J segment 7 bases; nucleotides outside the gene matches: 13. The CDR3 covers 14 residues. CDR3 amino acids: CAAQGGQVGQPQHF. For the CDR3, the DNA is TGTGCCGCCCAAGGGGGACAGGTAGGCCAGCCCCAGCATTTT. The entire variable domain, with the rest obtained from reference TRBV19 and TRBJ1-5, is as follows: DGGITQSPKYLFRKEGQNVTLSCEQNLNHDAMYWYRQDPGQGLRLIYYSQIVNDFQKGDIAEGYSVSREKKESFPLTVTSAQKNPTAFYLCAAQGGQVGQPQHFGDGTRLSIL.

The chain uses TRBV19 and TRBJ2-7; D unclear. The germline CDR1 and CDR2 sequences are LNHDA and SQIVND (reference sequence). This CDR3 is 12 amino acids long. The V end was cut by 1 base, the J end by 6 bases, with 7 bases between. The CDR3 DNA reads TGTGCCAGTAGTATAGTTGGATCCGAGCAGTACTTC. Its translation: CASSIVGSEQYF.

This chain joins TRBV14 and TRBJ1-5; D unclear. Germline CDR1 SGHDN, CDR2 FVKESK. This CDR3 region has 14 residues. With 3 bases removed from V and 3 bases from J, the gap between germline ends came to 9 bases. CDR3 DNA: TGTGCCAGCAGCCAGGGAGGGTACAATCAGCCCCAGCATTTT. Protein sequence: CASSQGGYNQPQHF.

This clone has only one observation. V usage is TRBV7-9 and J usage is TRBJ2-1, with 7 nucleotides matching TRBD1. The CDR3 is made up of 12 amino acids. Trimming took 6 bases from V and 7 from J; bases not matched to a gene: 3. Germline loops: CDR1 SEHNR, CDR2 FQNEAQ (reference sequence). The chain's CDR3 is CASSLTGNEQFF. In DNA, the CDR3 is TGTGCCAGCAGTTTGACAGGGAATGAGCAGTTCTTC.

The chain is built from TRBV2 and TRBJ2-5; 10 nucleotides align to TRBD2. The CDR3 extends over 15 amino acids. Germline CDR1 is SNHLY and CDR2 is FYNNEI. J was trimmed by 1 base and V by 7 bases; bases with no gene match: 6. Here the CDR3 reads CASTILAGAQETQYF. CDR3 nucleotides: TGTGCCAGCACAATTCTAGCGGGGGCCCAAGAGACCCAGTACTTC.

V gene TRBV4-3 combines with J gene TRBJ1-5; D call uncertain. The CDR3 runs 15 residues. Germline V gene data show CDR1 as LGHNA and CDR2 as YSLEER. The germline V and J ends were trimmed by 0 bases and 4 bases, with 10 bases remaining between them. The CDR3 loop is CASSQEAGNNQPQHF. For the CDR3, the DNA is TGCGCCAGCAGCCAAGAAGCAGGAAATAATCAGCCCCAGCATTTT.

This clone has only one observation. The CDR3 here is CASSLRAQGADRSNQPQHF. CDR3 DNA: TGTGCCAGCAGCTTAAGGGCACAGGGGGCGGATCGAAGCAATCAGCCCCAGCATTTT. This rearrangement joins TRBV7-8 to TRBJ1-5, with 9 bases matching TRBD1. V gave up 2 bases and J gave up 1 base; unmatched junction bases: 12. Germline CDR1 SGHVS, CDR2 FQNEAQ. The CDR3 runs 19 residues. The complete variable domain, with remaining parts taken from reference TRBV7-8 and TRBJ1-5, reads GAGVSQSPRYKVAKRGQDVALRCDPISGHVSLFWYQQALGQGPEFLTYFQNEAQLDKSGLPSDRFFAERPEGSVSTLKIQRTQQEDSAVYLCASSLRAQGADRSNQPQHFGDGTRLSIL.

The genes are TRBV7-2 and TRBJ2-4; possibly TRBD2 for D (6 bases). The germline CDR1 and CDR2 sequences are SGHTA and FQGNSA. This CDR3 comprises 14 residues. V dropped 1 base and J dropped 7 bases, with 11 bases sitting between them. Here the CDR3 DNA reads TGTGCCAGCAGCTTAGTTGTAGCGGACAACATTCAGTACTTC. Its translation: CASSLVVADNIQYF.

The rearrangement joins TRBV6-1 to TRBJ1-1; 10 bases align to TRBD1. Germline CDR1 reads MNHNS; CDR2 reads SASEGT. The CDR3 covers 15 residues. V lost 5 bases to trimming and J lost 1 base; unmatched junction nucleotides: 4. The DNA of the CDR3 is TGTGCCAGCAGTCCGAGGACAGGGGGGAACACTGAAGCTTTCTTT. Translating it yields CASSPRTGGNTEAFF.

This chain's CDR3 is CASSLATDHGYTF. The CDR3 nucleotides are TGTGCCAGCAGCTTAGCGACAGATCATGGCTACACCTTC. This chain links TRBV7-8 with TRBJ1-2; D may be TRBD1 (5 bases). The CDR3 runs to 13 residues. The ends were cut back, 0 bases at V and 6 bases at J, with 8 bases in the middle. From germline, CDR1 is SGHVS and CDR2 FQNEAQ.

V is TRBV7-2 and J is TRBJ2-7; TRBD2 matches 10 bases. The CDR3 extends over 14 amino acids. Germline trimming cut 7 bases from V and 2 bases from J; bases unmatched to any gene: 5. The germline V gene encodes CDR1 SGHTA and CDR2 FQGNSA. DNA of the CDR3: TGTGCCAGCACCCGAGCGGGAGGGCCCTACGAGCAGTACTTC. Translating gives CASTRAGGPYEQYF.

This clone was observed a few times. The chain links TRBV27 to TRBJ2-1; 7 bases agree with TRBD2. The CDR3 extends over 13 amino acids. Germline loops: CDR1 MNHEY, CDR2 SMNVEV (reference sequence). Trimming cost V 6 bases and J 7 bases; bases outside gene matches: 6. CDR3 protein: CASRGRVGNEQFF. CDR3 nucleotides: TGTGCCAGCAGGGGGAGGGTCGGAAATGAGCAGTTCTTC.